The 31 T cell receptor beta chains presented below share a single source sample, sequenced in a study of vaccination and CD4 T cells after COVID-19. Their antigen targets remain unknown. Indicated treatment: roughly 10-day PBMC culture with coronavirus spike peptide pools or control peptides (ViraFEST assay). CD4+ T cells that had been cultured provided DNA sequenced with the Oncomine TCR Beta short-read assay. TCRdb ran MiXCR on the PCR reads and lists one entry per CDR3 protein. This sample has 15,000 to 25,000 distinct CDR3 sequences, with 45% to 55% found just once. Sequenced sample: CD4+ T cells from blood, cultured in vitro. These TCRs come from a human donor who had recovered from COVID-19.

The rearrangement links TRBV30 to TRBJ1-1; 10 bases fit TRBD1. This CDR3 is built from 13 residues. V was pared by 3 bases and J by 11 bases, with 9 bases of the junction left unmatched. CDR1 is GTSNPN and CDR2 is SVGIG in the germline V gene (reference sequence). The DNA of the CDR3 is TGTGCCTGGAGACACGACAGGGGGCAAGGGGCTTTCTTT. Translated, it gives CAWRHDRGQGAFF.

The V call is TRBV28, the J call TRBJ1-3; no definite D call. The V and J ends lost 6 bases and 9 bases respectively, with 15 bases between them. CDR3 length equals 13 residues. The germline gives CDR1 MDHEN, CDR2 SYDVKM. The CDR3 is CASRGAGKSTIYF. The CDR3 bases are TGTGCCAGCAGAGGAGCGGGGAAAAGCACCATATATTTT.

CDR3: CASSYRGLVNTEAFF. The CDR3 bases are TGTGCCAGCAGCTACAGGGGGCTGGTGAACACTGAAGCTTTCTTT. The V and J genes are TRBV27 and TRBJ1-1, with TRBD1 matching 9 bases. Losses at the gene ends were 6 bases for V and 0 bases for J; bases not matched to a gene: 5. Germline CDR1 is MNHEY and CDR2 is SMNVEV (reference sequence). CDR3 size: 15 residues.

This clonotype is a singleton in its sample. The rearrangement joins TRBV24-1 to TRBJ2-3; possibly TRBD1 for D (6 bases). There are 11 residues in the CDR3. The ends were cut back, 5 bases at V and 9 bases at J, with 8 bases in the middle. The germline V gene encodes CDR1 KGHDR and CDR2 SFDVKD. CDR3 amino acids: CATSVGGTQYF. In DNA form, the CDR3 reads TGTGCCACCAGTGTAGGGGGAACGCAGTATTTT.

This clonotype occurred a few times. The CDR3 nucleotides read TGCAGTGCTAGAGGAGGGGGCAGTGGCTACACCTTC. It is translated as CSARGGGSGYTF. The chain uses TRBV20-1 and TRBJ1-2; 7 bases are a match to TRBD1. Germline V gene lookup returns CDR1 DFQATT and CDR2 SNEGSKA (reference sequence). V shed 1 base and J 7 bases; nucleotides not matched to a gene: 3. The CDR3 is 12 residues long.

The J gene is TRBJ1-3, the V gene TRBV11-3; D uncertain. CDR3 length equals 18 residues. With 0 bases removed from V and 0 bases from J, the gap between germline ends came to 15 bases. Germline assignment: CDR1 SGHNT and CDR2 YENEEA. CDR3 in amino acids: CASSLDKMGSPSGNTIYF. CDR3 nucleotide sequence: TGTGCCAGCAGCTTAGACAAGATGGGCAGCCCCTCTGGAAACACCATATATTTT.

This clonotype came up a few times. V gene TRBV10-3 combines with J gene TRBJ2-1, with TRBD2 matching over 7 bases. Trimming cost V 4 bases and J 6 bases; bases outside gene matches: 9. CDR3 length: 15 amino acids. CDR1 and CDR2 (germline): ENHRY, SYGVKD. The CDR3 protein is CAISGKAGEGNEQFF. The CDR3 DNA is TGTGCCATCAGTGGGAAGGCGGGGGAAGGCAATGAGCAGTTCTTC.

The chain uses TRBV11-2 and TRBJ2-5, with 9 bases identical to TRBD2. J gave up 4 bases and V 6 bases, and 9 bases lay outside the gene matches. CDR1 SGHAT and CDR2 FQNNGV come from the germline V gene. CDR3 length: 15 amino acids. The CDR3 is CASRMPGLASETQYF. The DNA of the CDR3 is TGTGCCAGCAGAATGCCGGGACTAGCATCAGAGACCCAGTACTTC.

The chain joins TRBV2 to TRBJ1-4; perhaps TRBD1 as D (6 bases). CDR3 length: 14 amino acids. Germline-derived CDR1 and CDR2 are SNHLY and FYNNEI. Trimming pared 7 bases from V and 7 bases from J, leaving 16 bases between. The chain's CDR3 is CASTLTGPSEKLFF. The CDR3 nucleotides read TGTGCCAGCACTCTGACAGGCCCATCTGAAAAACTGTTTTTT.

CDR3 sequence: CASSKQGLGETQYF. The CDR3 nucleotides are TGTGCCAGCAGCAAACAGGGTTTGGGAGAGACCCAGTACTTC. V gene TRBV5-4 combines with J gene TRBJ2-5, with D possibly matching TRBD1 (6 bases). Trimming stripped 4 bases from V and 4 bases from J, with 14 bases between. The CDR3 runs to 14 residues. CDR1 SGHNT and CDR2 YYREEE come from the germline V gene (reference sequence).

The J gene is TRBJ1-3, the V gene TRBV7-9; D possibly corresponds to TRBD1 (5 bases). Germline V gene sequence: CDR1 SEHNR, CDR2 FQNEAQ (reference sequence). The CDR3 is 13 amino acids. V lost 0 bases, J lost 6 bases, and 6 bases lay in between. CDR3 in amino acids: CASSLAGTNTIYF. The CDR3 nucleotides read TGTGCCAGCAGCTTAGCGGGGACAAACACCATATATTTT.

The rearrangement joins TRBV10-3 to TRBJ2-7, with 15 bases fitting TRBD2. The CDR3 loop spans 17 amino acids. Germline CDR1 and CDR2: ENHRY and SYGVKD. V trimming: 3 bases; J trimming: 2 bases; junction bases outside the gene matches: 5. The CDR3 protein is CAISDSGLAGGAYEQYF. The CDR3 DNA sequence: TGTGCCATCAGTGACTCCGGACTAGCGGGGGGGGCCTACGAGCAGTACTTC.

The chain is built from TRBV20-1 and TRBJ1-1, with D possibly matching TRBD1 (5 bases). Germline V gene lookup returns CDR1 DFQATT and CDR2 SNEGSKA (reference sequence). The CDR3 extends over 13 amino acids. Here the CDR3 DNA reads TGCAGCGCTGTTCAGGGCTGGGACACTGAAGCTTTCTTT. Encoded protein: CSAVQGWDTEAFF.

The chain uses TRBV18 and TRBJ2-7; the D is unclear. Germline CDR1 KGHSH, CDR2 LQKENI. The CDR3 totals 11 residues. V gave up 6 bases and J gave up 5 bases, with 8 bases separating them. CDR3 region: CASSPIHEQYF. The CDR3 DNA sequence: TGTGCCAGCTCCCCCATCCACGAGCAGTACTTC.

V gene TRBV20-1 combines with J gene TRBJ2-3; D remains unclear. This CDR3 contains 15 residues. The germline V gene has CDR1 DFQATT and CDR2 SNEGSKA (reference sequence). With 5 bases removed from V and 0 bases from J, the gap between germline ends came to 15 bases. The CDR3 sequence is CSASLQALSTDTQYF. CDR3 nucleotides: TGCAGTGCTTCCCTTCAGGCCCTCAGCACAGATACGCAGTATTTT.

The rearrangement joins TRBV24-1 to TRBJ2-5; the D gene is possibly TRBD2 (6 bases). V lost 3 bases and J lost 1, with 8 bases in between. The germline gives CDR1 KGHDR, CDR2 SFDVKD. There are 14 residues in the CDR3. CDR3 nucleotide sequence: TGTGCCACCAGTGATGGGGGACTCCAAGAGACCCAGTACTTC. Its protein is CATSDGGLQETQYF.

This clonotype has more than one count but fewer than ten. This sequence joins TRBV5-5 and TRBJ1-1; D gene unclear. The germline CDR1 and CDR2 sequences are SGHKS and YYEKEE (reference sequence). This CDR3 is built from 13 residues. Trimming shortened V by 0 bases and J by 6 bases, and 9 bases separated the two germline ends. The CDR3 region is CASSLAIFAEAFF. The DNA of the CDR3 is TGTGCCAGCAGCTTGGCTATCTTCGCTGAAGCTTTCTTT.

This clonotype showed up just a few times. The rearrangement links TRBV6-2 or TRBV6-3 to TRBJ1-1; D is undetermined. Germline V gene lookup returns CDR1 MNHEY and CDR2 SVGEGT. V lost 4 bases to trimming and J lost 9 bases, with 18 bases between them. The CDR3 spans 14 residues. The CDR3 sequence is CASSLPGSARQAFF. CDR3 in DNA: TGTGCCAGCAGTTTGCCCGGGTCCGCCCGGCAAGCTTTCTTT.

The J gene is TRBJ2-1, the V gene TRBV7-2; 12 nucleotides line up with TRBD2. V gave up 4 bases and J gave up 7 bases; unmatched junction bases: 8. Germline CDR1 is SGHTA and CDR2 is FQGNSA. This CDR3 has 16 amino acids. CDR3 protein: CASSSSSGGARNEQFF. In nucleotides, the CDR3 is TGTGCCAGCAGCTCCTCTAGCGGGGGGGCCCGGAATGAGCAGTTCTTC.

This clonotype turned up a few times. V and J are TRBV20-1 and TRBJ1-1, with 9 nucleotides matching TRBD1. With 2 bases clipped from V and 1 base from J, the junction kept 5 bases outside the gene matches. The CDR3 consists of 15 residues. From germline, CDR1 is DFQATT and CDR2 SNEGSKA (reference sequence). CDR3 region: CSARPGQGTNTEAFF. The DNA for the CDR3 is TGCAGTGCTAGACCGGGACAGGGAACGAACACTGAAGCTTTCTTT.

This clonotype was picked up a small number of times. The V and J genes are TRBV30 and TRBJ1-2, with 7 nucleotides matching TRBD1. The CDR3 has 15 residues. CDR1 is GTSNPN, CDR2 SVGIG, per germline (reference sequence). After removal of 0 bases from V and 5 bases from J, the junction contained 9 bases not matched to a gene. This CDR3 is CAWSVPSPGGYGYTF. The CDR3 DNA follows: TGTGCCTGGAGTGTACCCAGCCCAGGGGGGTATGGCTACACCTTC.

This clonotype has just a few counts. The chain joins TRBV6-1 to TRBJ2-7; tentative D call: TRBD1 (6 bases). The V gene's germline CDR1 is MNHNS and CDR2 SASEGT. The V and J ends lost 8 bases and 3 bases respectively, with 11 bases between them. CDR3 length: 12 residues. Here the CDR3 DNA reads TGTGCCAGCGGGGACACCCTCTACGAGCAGTACTTC. Translating gives CASGDTLYEQYF.

The chain uses TRBV5-4 and TRBJ1-2, with 7 bases that match TRBD1. The germline V gene encodes CDR1 SGHNT and CDR2 YYREEE (reference sequence). The CDR3 is 13 amino acids. Trimming removed 2 bases from V and 6 bases from J; junction bases left unmatched: 4. CDR3 DNA: TGTGCCAGCAGCTTAACAGGGGACAATGGCTACACCTTC. It is translated as CASSLTGDNGYTF. Drawing the rest from reference TRBV5-4 and TRBJ1-2, the complete variable domain is ETGVTQSPTHLIKTRGQQVTLRCSSQSGHNTVSWYQQALGQGPQFIFQYYREEENGRGNFPPRFSGLQFPNYSSELNVNALELDDSALYLCASSLTGDNGYTFGSGTRLTVV.

This clonotype was seen a handful of times. DNA of the CDR3: TGTGCCAGTAGTAAGGACAGTCAAAGCCAAGAGACCCAGTACTTC. Encoded protein: CASSKDSQSQETQYF. The chain combines TRBV19 with TRBJ2-5; TRBD1 is a possible D gene (6 bases). CDR1 is LNHDA, CDR2 SQIVND, per germline (reference sequence). The ends were cut back, 4 bases at V and 1 base at J, with 13 bases in the middle. The CDR3 runs 15 residues. The complete variable domain, with remaining parts taken from reference TRBV19 and TRBJ2-5, reads DGGITQSPKYLFRKEGQNVTLSCEQNLNHDAMYWYRQDPGQGLRLIYYSQIVNDFQKGDIAEGYSVSREKKESFPLTVTSAQKNPTAFYLCASSKDSQSQETQYFGPGTRLLVL.

V is TRBV19 and J is TRBJ1-2, with TRBD1 as a possible D gene (6 bases). Germline V CDR1 and CDR2: LNHDA, SQIVND (reference sequence). Trimming cost V 3 bases and J 10 bases, with 15 bases left between them. The CDR3 is made up of 13 amino acids. The CDR3 loop is CASSMNREEDYTF. The CDR3 region has the DNA TGTGCCAGTAGTATGAACAGGGAAGAGGACTACACCTTC.

The genes are TRBV27 and TRBJ1-6; 9 bases fit TRBD1. The germline V gene has CDR1 MNHEY and CDR2 SMNVEV (reference sequence). Trimming cost V 5 bases and J 1 base; bases outside gene matches: 9. The CDR3 runs 18 residues. The CDR3 sequence: CASSPTLDRGSYNSPLHF. The CDR3 region has the DNA TGTGCCAGCAGTCCCACTCTGGACAGGGGATCCTATAATTCACCCCTCCACTTT.

The chain has TRBV20-1 and TRBJ2-5; 11 bases fit TRBD1. From germline, CDR1 is DFQATT and CDR2 SNEGSKA (reference sequence). V lost 7 bases and J lost 5; bases outside the gene matches: 6. The CDR3 has 13 amino acids. The CDR3 loop reads CSVPDRGPETQYF. For the CDR3, the DNA is TGCAGTGTTCCGGACAGGGGGCCGGAGACCCAGTACTTC.

The sample holds a few counts of this clonotype. The chain joins TRBV7-9 to TRBJ1-1, with D possibly matching TRBD1 (5 bases). The CDR3 is 13 residues long. The V and J ends lost 5 bases and 7 bases respectively, with 14 bases between them. Germline V gene lookup returns CDR1 SEHNR and CDR2 FQNEAQ (reference sequence). The CDR3 region is CASSLRGDGEAFF. The CDR3 DNA follows: TGTGCCAGCAGCCTCAGAGGGGATGGTGAAGCTTTCTTT.

This sequence joins TRBV19 and TRBJ1-5, with 7 bases matching TRBD1. The CDR3 runs to 13 residues. The ends lost 6 bases at V and 3 bases at J; junction bases unmatched: 2. CDR1 and CDR2 (germline): LNHDA, SQIVND (reference sequence). The CDR3 DNA sequence: TGTGCCAGTAGAGGGGGCATCAATCAGCCCCAGCATTTT. Translated: CASRGGINQPQHF.

The chain couples TRBV10-3 to TRBJ2-3; 9 nucleotides align to TRBD2. V lost 1 base and J lost 1; bases outside the gene matches: 0. Germline V gives CDR1 ENHRY, CDR2 SYGVKD. The CDR3 has 15 amino acids. The CDR3 here is CAISEWTSGTDTQYF. Written as DNA, the CDR3 is TGTGCCATCAGTGAGTGGACTAGCGGCACAGATACGCAGTATTTT.

The gene calls are TRBV20-1 and TRBJ2-5; D is undetermined. CDR3 size: 13 residues. Between the trimmed V and J ends, which lost 5 bases and 4 bases, there was a span of 14 bases. The germline CDR1 and CDR2 sequences are DFQATT and SNEGSKA (reference sequence). The CDR3 DNA reads as TGCAGTGCTCCCGAAAATGGTGCAGAGACCCAGTACTTC. Amino acid sequence: CSAPENGAETQYF.